This T cell receptor (beta chain) originates from a study of T cell responses to AZD1222 COVID-19 vaccine. Overall study context: Researchers grouped second doses given at about 4 or about 12 weeks into one pool. Broader study findings: Unmutated regions of variants are reportedly targeted by nearly half of spike-specific TCRs. Most donors were white British, females outnumbered males, and clonal diversity was possibly underestimated. Spike-specific TCR breadth and depth rose after two AZD1222 doses.

With regard to this clone: What it binds is not known.

Sequenced by immunoSEQ multiplex PCR; TCRdb stores in-frame clones only, minus some. The sample has approximately 130,000 clones, 80% to 90% seen once; the top ten hold about 8.5%. Germline lookup yields CDR1 GTSNPN and CDR2 SVGIG (reference sequence). Trimming removed 3 bases from V and 7 bases from J, with 13 bases in between. The CDR3 has 13 residues. The material sequenced was peripheral blood, taken on day 0 of AZD1222 vaccination. This sequence originates from an adult in good health. This chain joins TRBV30 and TRBJ1-5; TRBD1 is a possible D gene (6 bases). The CDR3 coding sequence is TGTGCCTGGAGCCTGGGGGCTGGGCAGCCCCAGCATTTT. Translating it yields CAWSLGAGQPQHF.